The rows below give T cell receptor beta chains drawn from one sample of a study of blood T cell repertoires in COVID-19. Only in-frame clones appear in the TCRdb table, and some are missing; sequencing was by immunoSEQ multiplex PCR. The sample lists about 87,000 clones, 70% to 90% occurring once. The sample consisted of peripheral blood. The source is a human donor with acute or convalescent COVID-19. The donor label of this sample is uncertain. CDR3s include the opening cysteine and the closing phenylalanine or tryptophan. Fields, in order: clone size, D gene, V gene, CDR3 protein. D genes are given only for firm matches. Clone sizes are given selectively: once, few, many, or a class where the clone is expanded.

NA | TRBD1 | TRBV12-5 | CASGPPRRDRGIHEQFF
NA | NA | TRBV28 | CASSLGGGRREKLFF
NA | TRBD1 | TRBV12-3/TRBV12-4 | CASTGQGKGYTF
NA | TRBD1 | TRBV5-1 | CASSFRTGINEKLFF
once | TRBD1 | TRBV18 | CASSSAGQGSYEQYF
NA | NA | TRBV7-8 | CASSATPDMNTEAFF
NA | TRBD1 | TRBV30 | CAWDEQGRTEAFF
NA | TRBD1 | TRBV9 | CASSSRGTVSSPLHF
NA | NA | TRBV30 | CAWELSRRGGYTF
NA | TRBD2 | TRBV9 | CASSVVSPRGGMSNEQFF
NA | TRBD2 | TRBV7-8 | CASSFGLADSSYNEQFF